This TCR delta chain was recorded in a study of gamma-delta chains in newborns, infants, children. The wider study: Microbial exposure reportedly drives polyclonal innate γδ T cell expansion after birth.

Germline lookup yields CDR1 GEAIGNYY and CDR2 EKD. This CDR3 contains 17 residues. TCRdb made new clone calls on the reads using CATT. The sample includes over a thousand delta-chain clones, around 3.4% seen only once; the top ten take about 27%. This clone was counted between two and nine times. A far larger clone is one nucleotide away, so this likely arose from a read error. The TCR comes from a child who was a newborn, infant or young child, either healthy, febrile or measles-vaccinated (not recorded which). The specimen sequenced was blood. The rearrangement links TRDV2 to TRDJ3; 8 bases match TRDD3. The CDR3 here is CACDTGGCSWGTRQMFF. In DNA form, the CDR3 reads TGTGCCTGTGACACTGGGGGATGCTCCTGGGGCACCCGACAGATGTTTTTC.